This T cell receptor beta chain was found in a study of T-cell memory formation after mild COVID-19. Study at large: TCR clusters showed largely donor specificity. Study-wide results and caveats: Pre-infection memory carried some responding clones, suggesting that cross-reactive memory joined.

TCRdb fed the 5' RACE reads into MiXCR, producing one record per CDR3 protein. The data hold about 57,000 distinct CDR3 sequences, with approximately 12% observed a single time. This clonotype was observed at least ten times. Its specificity is unknown. Per the germline V gene, CDR1 is KGHSH and CDR2 is LQKENI. V lost 0 bases, J lost 4 bases, and 5 bases stayed unmatched. The CDR3 covers 15 residues. The sequence came from a man aged 18 to 30 who had mild COVID-19 (a few samples of this study predate the infection). Cell type and time point are not known. The chain employs TRBV18 and TRBJ2-5; TRBD2 matches 7 bases. Material: PBMCs or a T cell subset sorted from them (not recorded which). CDR3 nucleotides: TGTGCCAGCTCACCACCGGGACGCGGGAGAGAGACCCAGTACTTC. The encoded protein is CASSPPGRGRETQYF.